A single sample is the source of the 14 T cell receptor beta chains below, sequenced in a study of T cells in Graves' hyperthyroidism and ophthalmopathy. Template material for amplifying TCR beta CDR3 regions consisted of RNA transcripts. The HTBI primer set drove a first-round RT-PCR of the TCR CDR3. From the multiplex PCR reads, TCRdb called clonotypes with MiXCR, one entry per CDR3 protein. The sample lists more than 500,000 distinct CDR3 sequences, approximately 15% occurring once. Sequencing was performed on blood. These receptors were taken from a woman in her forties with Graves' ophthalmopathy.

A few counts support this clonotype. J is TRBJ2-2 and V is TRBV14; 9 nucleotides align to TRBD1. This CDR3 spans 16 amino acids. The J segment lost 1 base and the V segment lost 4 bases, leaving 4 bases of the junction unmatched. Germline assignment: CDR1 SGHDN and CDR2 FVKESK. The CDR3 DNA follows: TGTGCCAGCAGCCTGTTGACAGGGGGGAACACCGGGGAGCTGTTTTTT. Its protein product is CASSLLTGGNTGELFF.

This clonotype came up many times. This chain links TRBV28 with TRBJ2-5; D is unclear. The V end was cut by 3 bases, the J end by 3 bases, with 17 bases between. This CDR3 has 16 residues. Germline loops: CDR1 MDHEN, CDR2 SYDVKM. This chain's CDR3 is CASSFGQEATEETQYF. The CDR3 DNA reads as TGTGCCAGCAGTTTTGGGCAGGAAGCTACTGAAGAGACCCAGTACTTC.

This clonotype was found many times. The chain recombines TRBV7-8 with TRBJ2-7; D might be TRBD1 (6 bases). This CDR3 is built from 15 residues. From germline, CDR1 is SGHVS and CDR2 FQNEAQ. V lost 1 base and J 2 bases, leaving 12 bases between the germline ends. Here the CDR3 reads CASSLEGAGAYEQYF. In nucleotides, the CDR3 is TGTGCCAGCAGCTTAGAAGGGGCAGGGGCCTACGAGCAGTACTTC.

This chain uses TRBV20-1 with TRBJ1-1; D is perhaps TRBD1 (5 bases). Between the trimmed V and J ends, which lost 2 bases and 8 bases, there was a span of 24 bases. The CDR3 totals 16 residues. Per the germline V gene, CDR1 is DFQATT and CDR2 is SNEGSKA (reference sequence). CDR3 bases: TGCAGTGCTAGACCTCCTGGGGGAGGGAAAGTGGCCGAAGCTTTCTTT. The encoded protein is CSARPPGGGKVAEAFF.

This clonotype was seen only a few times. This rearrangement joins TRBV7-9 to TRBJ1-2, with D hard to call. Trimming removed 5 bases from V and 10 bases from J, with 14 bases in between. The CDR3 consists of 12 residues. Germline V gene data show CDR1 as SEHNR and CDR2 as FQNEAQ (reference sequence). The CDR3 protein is CASSPPGSVYTF. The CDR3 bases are TGTGCCAGCAGCCCCCCGGGTTCGGTCTACACCTTC.

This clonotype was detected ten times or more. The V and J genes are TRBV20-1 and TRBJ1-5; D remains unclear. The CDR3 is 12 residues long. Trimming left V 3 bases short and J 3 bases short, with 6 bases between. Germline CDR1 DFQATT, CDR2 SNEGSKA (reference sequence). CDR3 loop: CSASSNNQPQHF. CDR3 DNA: TGCAGTGCTAGCTCTAACAATCAGCCCCAGCATTTT.

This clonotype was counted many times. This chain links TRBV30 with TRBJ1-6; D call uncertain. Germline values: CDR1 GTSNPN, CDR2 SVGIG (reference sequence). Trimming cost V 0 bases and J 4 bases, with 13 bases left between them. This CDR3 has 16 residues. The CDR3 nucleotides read TGTGCCTGGAGTGTAGGTTCATGGGATTATAATTCACCCCTCCACTTT. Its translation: CAWSVGSWDYNSPLHF. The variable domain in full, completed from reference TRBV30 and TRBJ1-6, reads SQTIHQWPATLVQPVGSPLSLECTVEGTSNPNLYWYRQAAGRGLQLLFYSVGIGQISSEVPQNLSASRPQDRQFILSSKKLLLSDSGFYLCAWSVGSWDYNSPLHFGNGTRLTVT.

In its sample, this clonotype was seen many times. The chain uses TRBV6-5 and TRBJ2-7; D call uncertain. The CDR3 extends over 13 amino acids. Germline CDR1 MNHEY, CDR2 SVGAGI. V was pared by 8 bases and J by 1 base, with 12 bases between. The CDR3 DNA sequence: TGTGCCAGCCGGCCCCCCGGGTCCTACGAGCAGTACTTC. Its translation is CASRPPGSYEQYF.

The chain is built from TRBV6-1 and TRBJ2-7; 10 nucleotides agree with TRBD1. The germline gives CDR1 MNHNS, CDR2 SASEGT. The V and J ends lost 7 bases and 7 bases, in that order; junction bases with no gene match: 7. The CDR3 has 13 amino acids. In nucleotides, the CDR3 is TGTGCCAGCACCGAGGGGGACAGGGGAGAGCAGTACTTC. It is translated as CASTEGDRGEQYF.

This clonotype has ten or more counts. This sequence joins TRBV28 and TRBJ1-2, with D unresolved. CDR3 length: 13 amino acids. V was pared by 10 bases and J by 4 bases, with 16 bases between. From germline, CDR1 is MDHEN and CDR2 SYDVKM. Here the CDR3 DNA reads TGTGCCACCGAAGTACCAGGATCCTATGGCTACACCTTC. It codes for CATEVPGSYGYTF.

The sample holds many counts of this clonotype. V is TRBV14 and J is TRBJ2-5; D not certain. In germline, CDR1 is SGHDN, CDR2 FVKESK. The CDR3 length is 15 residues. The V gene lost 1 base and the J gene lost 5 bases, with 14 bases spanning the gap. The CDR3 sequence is CASSQGPGVWETQYF. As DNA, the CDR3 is TGTGCCAGCAGCCAAGGCCCTGGGGTGTGGGAGACCCAGTACTTC.

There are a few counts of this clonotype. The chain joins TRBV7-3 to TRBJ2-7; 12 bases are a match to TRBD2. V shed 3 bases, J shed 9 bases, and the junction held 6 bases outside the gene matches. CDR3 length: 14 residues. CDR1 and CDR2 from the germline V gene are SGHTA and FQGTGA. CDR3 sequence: CASSLGLAGLWQYF. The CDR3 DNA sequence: TGTGCCAGCAGCTTGGGACTAGCGGGCCTTTGGCAGTACTTC. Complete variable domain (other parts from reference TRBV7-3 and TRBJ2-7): GAGVSQTPSNKVTEKGKYVELRCDPISGHTALYWYRQSLGQGPEFLIYFQGTGAADDSGLPNDRFFAVRPEGSVSTLKIQRTERGDSAVYLCASSLGLAGLWQYFGPGTRLTVT.

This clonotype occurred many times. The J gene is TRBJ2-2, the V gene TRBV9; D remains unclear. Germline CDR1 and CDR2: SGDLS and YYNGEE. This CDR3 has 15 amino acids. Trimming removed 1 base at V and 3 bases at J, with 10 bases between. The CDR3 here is CASSVTSLYTGELFF. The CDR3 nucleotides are TGTGCCAGCAGCGTAACCTCCTTGTACACCGGGGAGCTGTTTTTT.

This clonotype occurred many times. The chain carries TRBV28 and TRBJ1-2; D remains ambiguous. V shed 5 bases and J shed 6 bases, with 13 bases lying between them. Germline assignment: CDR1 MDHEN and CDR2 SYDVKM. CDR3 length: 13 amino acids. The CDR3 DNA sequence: TGTGCCAGCAGTCTGTGGGGTGGAGATGGCTACACCTTC. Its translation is CASSLWGGDGYTF.